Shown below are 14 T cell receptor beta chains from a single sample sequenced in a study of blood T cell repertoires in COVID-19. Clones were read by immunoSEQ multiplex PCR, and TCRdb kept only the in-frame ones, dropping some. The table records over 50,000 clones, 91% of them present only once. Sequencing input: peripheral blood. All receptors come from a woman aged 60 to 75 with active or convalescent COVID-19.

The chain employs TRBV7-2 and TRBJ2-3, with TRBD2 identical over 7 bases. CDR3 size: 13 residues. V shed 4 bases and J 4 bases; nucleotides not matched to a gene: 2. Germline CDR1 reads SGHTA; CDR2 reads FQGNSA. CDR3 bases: TGTGCCAGCAGCTCCCGGGGGGCAGATACGCAGTATTTT. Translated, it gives CASSSRGADTQYF.

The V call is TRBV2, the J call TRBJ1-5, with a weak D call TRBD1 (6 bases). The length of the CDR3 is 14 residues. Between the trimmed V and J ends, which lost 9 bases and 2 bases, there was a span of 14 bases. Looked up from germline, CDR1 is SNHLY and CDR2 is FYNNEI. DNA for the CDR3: TGTGCCAGATCAGGGGTGGACGGCAATCAGCCCCAGCATTTT. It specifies CARSGVDGNQPQHF.

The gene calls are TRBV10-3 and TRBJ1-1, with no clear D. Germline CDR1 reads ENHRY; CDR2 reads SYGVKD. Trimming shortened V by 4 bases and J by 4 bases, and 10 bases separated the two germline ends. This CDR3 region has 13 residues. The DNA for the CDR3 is TGTGCCATCAGTGCAGGTGGGAGCACTGAAGCTTTCTTT. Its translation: CAISAGGSTEAFF.

The CDR3 nucleotides read TGTGCCACGACCCCGGGGGGCTACACCTTC. It translates to CATTPGGYTF. The chain has TRBV28 and TRBJ1-2; D unresolved. Germline V gives CDR1 MDHEN, CDR2 SYDVKM. Trimming cost V 10 bases and J 8 bases, with 11 bases left between them. The CDR3 consists of 10 residues.

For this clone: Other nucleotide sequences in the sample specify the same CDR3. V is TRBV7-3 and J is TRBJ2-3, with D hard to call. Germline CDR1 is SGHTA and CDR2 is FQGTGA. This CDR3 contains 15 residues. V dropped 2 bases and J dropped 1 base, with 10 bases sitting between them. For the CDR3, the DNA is TGTGCCAGCAGCTTAGGGTTAGCCGGCACAGATACGCAGTATTTT. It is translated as CASSLGLAGTDTQYF.

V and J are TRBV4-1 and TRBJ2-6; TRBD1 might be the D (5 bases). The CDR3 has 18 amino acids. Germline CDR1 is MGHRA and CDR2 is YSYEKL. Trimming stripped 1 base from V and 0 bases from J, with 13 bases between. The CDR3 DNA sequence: TGCGCCAGCAGCCAAGGCCAGGGCCCCCGCTCTGGGGCCAACGTCCTGACTTTC. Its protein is CASSQGQGPRSGANVLTF.

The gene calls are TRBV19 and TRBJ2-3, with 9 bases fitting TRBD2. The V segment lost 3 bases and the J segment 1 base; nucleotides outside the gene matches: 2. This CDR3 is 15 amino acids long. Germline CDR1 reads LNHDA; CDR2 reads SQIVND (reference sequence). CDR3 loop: CASSILAGRTDTQYF. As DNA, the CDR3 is TGTGCCAGTAGTATTCTAGCGGGGCGCACAGATACGCAGTATTTT.

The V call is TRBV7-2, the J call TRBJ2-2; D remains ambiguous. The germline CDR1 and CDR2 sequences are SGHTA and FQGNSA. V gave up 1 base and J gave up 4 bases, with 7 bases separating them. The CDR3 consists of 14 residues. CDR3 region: CASSLGSTTGELFF. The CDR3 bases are TGTGCCAGCAGCTTAGGCTCTACCACCGGGGAGCTGTTTTTT.

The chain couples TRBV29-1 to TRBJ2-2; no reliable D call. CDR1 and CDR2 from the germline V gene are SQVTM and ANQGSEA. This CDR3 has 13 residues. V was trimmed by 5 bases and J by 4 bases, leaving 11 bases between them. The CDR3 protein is CSVSHSTTGELFF. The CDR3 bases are TGCAGCGTTAGTCACAGCACCACCGGGGAGCTGTTTTTT.

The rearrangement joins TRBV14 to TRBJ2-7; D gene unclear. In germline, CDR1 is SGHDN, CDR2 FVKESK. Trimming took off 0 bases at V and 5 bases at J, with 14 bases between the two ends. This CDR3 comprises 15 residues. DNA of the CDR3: TGTGCCAGCAGCCAAGATCGAATGGGCAGCCACGAGCAGTACTTC. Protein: CASSQDRMGSHEQYF.

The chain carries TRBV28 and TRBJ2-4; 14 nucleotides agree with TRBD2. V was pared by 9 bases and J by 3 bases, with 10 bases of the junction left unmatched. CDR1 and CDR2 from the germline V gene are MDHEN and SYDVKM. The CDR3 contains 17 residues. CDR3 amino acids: CARGTSGRVRVKNIQYF. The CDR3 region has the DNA TGTGCCAGGGGGACTAGCGGGAGAGTACGAGTCAAAAACATTCAGTACTTC.

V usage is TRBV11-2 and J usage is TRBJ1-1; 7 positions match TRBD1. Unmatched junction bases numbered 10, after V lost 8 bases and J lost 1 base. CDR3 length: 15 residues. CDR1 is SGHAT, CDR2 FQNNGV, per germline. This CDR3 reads CASGTGGGPNTEAFF. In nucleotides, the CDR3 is TGTGCCAGCGGGACCGGAGGGGGCCCGAACACTGAAGCTTTCTTT.

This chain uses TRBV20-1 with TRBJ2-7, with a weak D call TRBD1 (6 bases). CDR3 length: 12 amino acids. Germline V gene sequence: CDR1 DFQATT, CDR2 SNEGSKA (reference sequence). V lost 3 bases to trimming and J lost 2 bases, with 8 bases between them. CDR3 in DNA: TGCAGTGCTAGTAGGACAGCCTACGAGCAGTACTTC. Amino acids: CSASRTAYEQYF.

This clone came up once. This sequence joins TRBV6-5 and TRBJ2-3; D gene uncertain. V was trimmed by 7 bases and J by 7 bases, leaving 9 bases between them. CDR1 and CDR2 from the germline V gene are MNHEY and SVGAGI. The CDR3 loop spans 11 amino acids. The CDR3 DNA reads TGTGCCAGCACCGACACCTATACGCAGTATTTT. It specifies CASTDTYTQYF.